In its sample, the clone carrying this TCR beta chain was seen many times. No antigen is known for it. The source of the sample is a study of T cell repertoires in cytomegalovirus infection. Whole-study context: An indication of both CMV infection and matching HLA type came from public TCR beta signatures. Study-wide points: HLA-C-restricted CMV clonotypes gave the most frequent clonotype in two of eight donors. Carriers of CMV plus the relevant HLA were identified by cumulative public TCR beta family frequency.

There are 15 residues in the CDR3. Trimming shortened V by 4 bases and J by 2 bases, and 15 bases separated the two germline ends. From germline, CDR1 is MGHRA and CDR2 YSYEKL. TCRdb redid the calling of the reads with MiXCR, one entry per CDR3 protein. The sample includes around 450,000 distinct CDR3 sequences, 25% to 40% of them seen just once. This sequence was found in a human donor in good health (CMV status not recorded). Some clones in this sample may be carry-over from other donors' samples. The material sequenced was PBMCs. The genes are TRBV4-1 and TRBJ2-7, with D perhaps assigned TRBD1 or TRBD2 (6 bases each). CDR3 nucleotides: TGCGCCAGCAGCCCGAGGAGGGGGGACACCTACGAGCAGTACTTC. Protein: CASSPRRGDTYEQYF.